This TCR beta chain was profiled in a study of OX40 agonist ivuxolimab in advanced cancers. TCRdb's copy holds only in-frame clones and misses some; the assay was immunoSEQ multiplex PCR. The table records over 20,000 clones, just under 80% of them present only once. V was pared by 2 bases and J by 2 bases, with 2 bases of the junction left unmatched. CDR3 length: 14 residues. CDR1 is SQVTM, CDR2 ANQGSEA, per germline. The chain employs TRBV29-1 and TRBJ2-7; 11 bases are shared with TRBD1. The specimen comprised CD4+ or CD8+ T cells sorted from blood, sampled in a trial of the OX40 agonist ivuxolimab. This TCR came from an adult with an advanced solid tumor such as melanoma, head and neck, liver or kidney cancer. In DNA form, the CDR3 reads TGCAGCGTTGAATTGGGACAGGGGGCCTACGAGCAGTACTTC. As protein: CSVELGQGAYEQYF.